The 25 T cell receptor beta chains below were found in one sample sequenced in a study of response to subunit inactivated influenza vaccine. One entry per CDR3 protein, called by TCRdb with MiXCR from the RT-PCR reads. The sample has 500,000 to 600,000 distinct CDR3 sequences; around 10% are singletons. These data were also reused for a study on T cells expressing NK-cell markers. As that study records: Libraries used 5'RACE template switching adding universal primer site and UMIs.

Sequencing was performed on PBMCs from blood, taken on the day of vaccination. Receptors were obtained from a man aged 45-65 years who received an inactivated influenza vaccine.

This clonotype was seen only a few times. The chain links TRBV5-1 to TRBJ2-1; TRBD1 aligns across 8 bases. The CDR3 consists of 15 residues. CDR1 and CDR2 from the germline V gene are SGHRS and YFSETQ. After removal of 5 bases from V and 5 bases from J, the junction contained 9 bases not matched to a gene. CDR3 protein: CASSGGQGWDNEQFF. The DNA of the CDR3 is TGCGCCAGCAGTGGAGGACAGGGTTGGGACAATGAGCAGTTCTTC.

This clonotype was seen more than once but under ten times. The chain combines TRBV7-3 with TRBJ2-2; D remains unclear. Trimming removed 2 bases at V and 0 bases at J, with 10 bases between. The V gene's germline CDR1 is SGHTA and CDR2 FQGTGA. The CDR3 is made up of 16 amino acids. CDR3 coding DNA: TGTGCCAGCAGCTTAGGATCAGTAACGAACACCGGGGAGCTGTTTTTT. This translates into CASSLGSVTNTGELFF.

This clonotype showed up just a few times. The V gene is TRBV20-1, the J gene TRBJ2-7; TRBD1 matches 12 bases. Germline CDR1 reads DFQATT; CDR2 reads SNEGSKA (reference sequence). J lost 2 bases, V lost 5 bases, and 13 bases had no gene match. This CDR3 has 17 amino acids. Here the CDR3 DNA reads TGCAGTGCTCCCCGTCCCGGGACAGGGGGCCTTGCCTACGAGCAGTACTTC. It specifies CSAPRPGTGGLAYEQYF.

Notes on this clonotype: One junction end disagrees with the germline gene, perhaps due to a read error. The chain has TRBV18 and TRBJ1-1; TRBD1 might be the D (5 bases). The CDR3 runs to 14 residues. CDR1 is KGHSH, CDR2 LQKENI, per germline. The CDR3 DNA reads TGTGCCAGCTCACCACGGGGCTTGAACACTGCAGCTTTCTTT. The encoded protein is CASSPRGLNTAAFF.

The rearrangement uses TRBV7-2 and TRBJ2-5, with a possible D match to TRBD2 (6 bases). Trimming took 5 bases from V and 2 from J, leaving 12 bases between them. The CDR3 length is 14 residues. Germline V gene lookup returns CDR1 SGHTA and CDR2 FQGNSA. Here the CDR3 DNA reads TGTGCCAGCAGCAAAGGGACTTATCAAGAGACCCAGTACTTC. Its translation is CASSKGTYQETQYF.

J is TRBJ2-1 and V is TRBV12-3 or TRBV12-4, with D tentatively TRBD1 (5 bases). The length of the CDR3 is 12 residues. Trimming pared 6 bases from V and 8 bases from J, leaving 11 bases between. The CDR3 spells CASRPQGYEQFF. The CDR3 bases are TGTGCCAGCAGGCCCCAGGGATATGAGCAGTTCTTC.

The chain is built from TRBV21-1 and TRBJ1-4; whether TRBD1, the table's D call, matches the DNA was not checked. TRBV21-1 is recorded as a pseudogene. CDR3 size: 16 residues. The CDR3, as DNA: TGTGCCAGCAGCACAAAAGGCGACAGGGCAGGTGAAAAACTGTTTTTT. Its translation is CASSTKGDRAGEKLFF.

This clonotype was seen at least ten times. V usage is TRBV28 and J usage is TRBJ1-5, with D hard to call. Germline CDR1 MDHEN, CDR2 SYDVKM. Trimming removed 7 bases from V and 0 bases from J, with 13 bases in between. CDR3 length: 15 residues. The CDR3: CASKRFGYSNQPQHF. The CDR3 bases are TGTGCCAGCAAAAGGTTCGGATATAGCAATCAGCCCCAGCATTTT. Full variable domain (rest looked up from reference TRBV28 and TRBJ1-5): DVKVTQSSRYLVKRTGEKVFLECVQDMDHENMFWYRQDPGLGLRLIYFSYDVKMKEKGDIPEGYSVSREKKERFSLILESASTNQTSMYLCASKRFGYSNQPQHFGDGTRLSIL.

This clonotype has a handful of counts. This chain joins TRBV20-1 and TRBJ2-7; TRBD1 matches at 8 bases. CDR3 size: 16 residues. The J segment lost 1 base and the V segment lost 0 bases, leaving 8 bases of the junction unmatched. The germline gives CDR1 DFQATT, CDR2 SNEGSKA (reference sequence). In DNA form, the CDR3 reads TGCAGTGCTAGAGATCGATTCACAGGGGGATCCTACGAGCAGTACTTC. It codes for CSARDRFTGGSYEQYF.

This clonotype was counted ten times or more. This chain joins TRBV28 and TRBJ2-3; possibly TRBD2 for D (6 bases). This CDR3 has 15 amino acids. Germline assignment: CDR1 MDHEN and CDR2 SYDVKM. Trimming cost V 2 bases and J 2 bases, with 11 bases left between them. The CDR3 DNA follows: TGTGCCAGCAGTTTAAGAGGCGGGGACACAGATACGCAGTATTTT. This sequence encodes CASSLRGGDTDTQYF.

V and J are TRBV4-3 and TRBJ1-1; D gene uncertain. CDR3 length: 13 amino acids. The germline gives CDR1 LGHNA, CDR2 YSLEER. V was clipped by 2 bases and J by 8 bases, with 12 bases between them. The CDR3: CASSQSGETEAFF. CDR3 coding DNA: TGCGCCAGCAGCCAAAGCGGCGAAACGGAAGCTTTCTTT.

This chain connects TRBV20-1 to TRBJ1-4; D is unresolved. Trimming stripped 6 bases from V and 7 bases from J, with 12 bases between. Germline CDR1 reads DFQATT; CDR2 reads SNEGSKA (reference sequence). CDR3 size: 12 residues. The DNA of the CDR3 is TGCAGTGCAGCGGACTTGGGTGAAAAACTGTTTTTT. It encodes CSAADLGEKLFF.

This clonotype has ten or more counts. The chain employs TRBV4-1 and TRBJ2-2; D tentatively fits TRBD1 or TRBD2 (5 bases each). CDR3 length: 16 amino acids. With 1 base removed from V and 6 bases from J, the gap between germline ends came to 15 bases. The germline V gene encodes CDR1 MGHRA and CDR2 YSYEKL. This CDR3 reads CASSQVGVLGAGELFF. The CDR3 nucleotides read TGCGCCAGCAGCCAAGTAGGCGTTCTGGGGGCCGGGGAGCTGTTTTTT.

The V and J genes are TRBV20-1 and TRBJ2-5; TRBD2 might be the D (5 bases). The ends were cut back, 2 bases at V and 1 base at J, with 11 bases in the middle. The CDR3 is 14 residues long. In germline, CDR1 is DFQATT, CDR2 SNEGSKA (reference sequence). The CDR3 sequence is CSARLARVQETQYF. CDR3 coding DNA: TGCAGTGCTAGACTAGCTCGTGTCCAAGAGACCCAGTACTTC.

The table lists this clonotype with a count of one. A clone one base away is much larger, so this may be a read error. V usage is TRBV5-1 and J usage is TRBJ2-7, with D possibly TRBD1 on 6 matching bases. The V end was cut by 1 base, the J end by 4 bases, with 24 bases between. In germline, CDR1 is SGHRS, CDR2 YFSETQ. This CDR3 is built from 18 residues. The CDR3 spells CASSLSPSYRAIAYEQYF. The DNA of the CDR3 is TGCGCCAGCAGCTTGTCTCCATCGTACAGGGCGATCGCGTACGAGCAGTACTTC.

There are a few counts of this clonotype. The chain has TRBV20-1 and TRBJ2-5; TRBD2 matches at 11 bases. V was pared by 5 bases and J by 1 base, with 3 bases of the junction left unmatched. CDR1 is DFQATT and CDR2 is SNEGSKA in the germline V gene (reference sequence). The CDR3 extends over 14 amino acids. CDR3 protein: CSARSGGAQETQYF. CDR3 sequence (DNA): TGCAGTGCTCGTAGCGGGGGGGCCCAAGAGACCCAGTACTTC.

In its sample, this clonotype was seen a few times. The CDR3: CASSLEGLASYNEQFF. The CDR3 coding sequence is TGTGCCAGCAGCTTAGAAGGCCTAGCGTCCTACAATGAGCAGTTCTTC. V and J are TRBV7-2 and TRBJ2-1; TRBD2 is a possible D gene (6 bases). CDR3 length equals 16 residues. Trimming shortened V by 1 base and J by 1 base, and 11 bases separated the two germline ends. The germline gives CDR1 SGHTA, CDR2 FQGNSA.

This clonotype came up many times. V and J are TRBV6-2 or TRBV6-3 and TRBJ2-1; 7 nucleotides line up with TRBD1. Germline V gene sequence: CDR1 MNHEY, CDR2 SVGEGT. V was pared by 5 bases and J by 8 bases, with 3 bases of the junction left unmatched. The CDR3 totals 12 residues. CDR3 sequence: CASSVQGYEQFF. The CDR3 DNA follows: TGTGCCAGCAGTGTACAGGGGTATGAGCAGTTCTTC.

Only a few counts were recorded for this clonotype. V and J are TRBV29-1 and TRBJ2-5, with D possibly being TRBD2 (6 bases). Germline V gives CDR1 SQVTM, CDR2 ANQGSEA. This CDR3 spans 13 amino acids. Trimming cost V 7 bases and J 4 bases, with 16 bases left between them. CDR3 DNA sequence: TGCAGCGCCACGGAGGGGATGGGAGAGACCCAGTACTTC. Translated: CSATEGMGETQYF.

This clonotype was detected only a few times. The CDR3 sequence is CASSSPRGLLNTEAFF. CDR3 in DNA: TGTGCCAGCAGTTCCCCTCGGGGACTGTTGAACACTGAAGCTTTCTTT. This chain uses TRBV12-3 or TRBV12-4 with TRBJ1-1, with D possibly TRBD1 on 5 matching bases. This CDR3 comprises 16 residues. V was cut by 4 bases and J by 0 bases, with 15 bases left in between.

This clonotype was found a few times. The rearrangement links TRBV12-3 or TRBV12-4 to TRBJ2-1; the match to TRBD2 covers 13 bases. The CDR3 runs 14 residues. V was clipped by 7 bases and J by 12 bases; unmatched bases: 9. The CDR3 loop is CASTMTSGGLGQFF. DNA for the CDR3: TGTGCCAGCACTATGACTAGCGGGGGGCTCGGGCAGTTCTTC.

The genes are TRBV5-1 and TRBJ2-3; unclear D gene. V was cut by 3 bases and J by 2 bases, with 16 bases left in between. The CDR3 is made up of 16 amino acids. Germline CDR1 is SGHRS and CDR2 is YFSETQ. CDR3 in amino acids: CASSSNEWGFTDTQYF. The CDR3 DNA is TGCGCCAGCAGCTCGAATGAGTGGGGTTTCACAGATACGCAGTATTTT.

The genes are TRBV12-3 or TRBV12-4 and TRBJ1-3, with a tentative D call TRBD1 (5 bases). V lost 7 bases to trimming and J lost 3 bases, with 16 bases between them. The CDR3 consists of 15 residues. CDR3 amino acids: CASTWGGTSGNTIYF. DNA of the CDR3: TGTGCCAGCACCTGGGGGGGAACAAGTGGAAACACCATATATTTT.

In this sample, this clonotype turned up a few times. The V and J genes are TRBV9 and TRBJ1-6; D perhaps matches TRBD1 (5 bases). CDR1 and CDR2 from the germline V gene are SGDLS and YYNGEE. V was shortened by 1 base and J by 5 bases, with 10 bases between the two germline ends. This CDR3 has 15 residues. The CDR3 nucleotides are TGTGCCAGCAGCGTAAACGAGGGGAATAATTCACCCCTCCACTTT. Translation: CASSVNEGNNSPLHF. The full variable domain, rest sourced from reference TRBV9 and TRBJ1-6, is DSGVTQTPKHLITATGQRVTLRCSPRSGDLSVYWYQQSLDQGLQFLIQYYNGEERAKGNILERFSAQQFPDLHSELNLSSLELGDSALYFCASSVNEGNNSPLHFGNGTRLTVT.

This chain links TRBV28 with TRBJ1-2; no clear D. V was pared by 2 bases and J by 9 bases, with 10 bases between. The CDR3 runs 12 residues. Germline V lookup: CDR1 MDHEN, CDR2 SYDVKM. The CDR3 reads CASSLGGYSYTF. CDR3 nucleotides: TGTGCCAGCAGTTTAGGAGGGTATAGCTACACCTTC.